This TCR beta chain was observed in a study of CD8+ T cells in alopecia areata. Across the study: Those treated were given oral tofacitinib at 5 to 10 mg twice daily. Study observations and caveats: TCRs were shared less clearly across patients than in mice, possibly for HLA-related reasons. Clonality was higher in lesional than normal scalp, especially in alopecia totalis/universalis.

As concerns this clone: Its antigen is as yet unknown.

RNA, once extracted, was reverse transcribed into cDNA for use as the sequencing template. Using immunoSEQ multiplex PCR, the repertoire was profiled, and TCRdb retains in-frame clones only, with some absent. Of 110,000 to 150,000 clones in the sample, 40% to 65% were seen once. Germline trimming cut 3 bases from V and 2 bases from J; bases unmatched to any gene: 4. In germline, CDR1 is GTSNPN, CDR2 SVGIG (reference sequence). CDR3 size: 14 residues. The chain links TRBV30 to TRBJ1-2, with 9 bases fitting TRBD1. The source is a human donor with alopecia areata. Source: CD4+ T cells sorted from blood, taken at week 0. CDR3 in amino acids: CAWRGDRGNYGYTF. Here the CDR3 DNA reads TGTGCCTGGAGGGGTGACAGGGGGAACTATGGCTACACCTTC.